Below, one T cell receptor (beta chain) is given with its context. The entry originates in a study of shared clonotypes between healthy human individuals. Method: immunoSEQ multiplex PCR; TCRdb's copy keeps in-frame clones and lacks some. The data hold about 87,000 clones, with roughly 45% observed a single time. The sample consisted of PBMCs. This clonotype was sampled from a woman in her 40s in good health. Some clones in this sample may be carry-over from other donors' samples.

CDR3 nucleotides: TGTGCCAGCAGTCCGGGACTAGCGGGAGGACGGGAGACCCAGTACTTC. Its translation is CASSPGLAGGRETQYF. V is TRBV2 and J is TRBJ2-5, with 15 bases aligning to TRBD2. J gave up 5 bases and V 5 bases, and 6 bases lay outside the gene matches. Germline lookup yields CDR1 SNHLY and CDR2 FYNNEI. The CDR3 is 16 amino acids.